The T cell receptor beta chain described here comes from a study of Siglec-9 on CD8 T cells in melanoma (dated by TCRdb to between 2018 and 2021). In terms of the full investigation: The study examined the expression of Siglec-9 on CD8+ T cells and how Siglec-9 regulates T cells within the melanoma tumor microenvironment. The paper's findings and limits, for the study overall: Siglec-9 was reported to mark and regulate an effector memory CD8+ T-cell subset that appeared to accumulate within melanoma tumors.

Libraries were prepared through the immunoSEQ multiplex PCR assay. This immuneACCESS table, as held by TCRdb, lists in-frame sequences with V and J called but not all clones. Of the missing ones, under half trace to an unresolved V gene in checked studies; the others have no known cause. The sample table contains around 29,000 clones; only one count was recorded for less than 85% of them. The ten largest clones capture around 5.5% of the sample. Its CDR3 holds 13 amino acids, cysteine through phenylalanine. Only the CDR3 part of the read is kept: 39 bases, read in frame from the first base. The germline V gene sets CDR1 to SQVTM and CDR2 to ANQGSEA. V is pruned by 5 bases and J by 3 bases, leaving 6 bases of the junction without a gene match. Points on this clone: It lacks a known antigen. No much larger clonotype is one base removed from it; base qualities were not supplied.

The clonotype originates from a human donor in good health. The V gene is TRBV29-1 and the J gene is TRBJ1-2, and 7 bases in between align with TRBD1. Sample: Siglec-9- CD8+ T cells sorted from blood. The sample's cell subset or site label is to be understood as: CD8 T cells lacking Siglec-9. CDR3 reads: CSVKGQTHYGYTF. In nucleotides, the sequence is TGCAGCGTTAAGGGACAGACTCACTATGGCTACACCTTC.